The 28 T cell receptor beta chains given below trace back to one sample, sequenced in a study of post-analysis software for immune sequencing data. Which antigens these TCRs recognize remains unknown. General study findings and limits: Five or six TRBV segments, TRBV5-6, TRBV5-1 and TRBV20-1 among them, were found more frequent in patients than controls.

Built from TCR beta cDNA, the libraries had unique molecular identifiers in them. One entry per CDR3 protein results from TCRdb running MiXCR on the PCR reads. This table holds 500,000 to 600,000 distinct CDR3 sequences, about 40% found once. Sequenced input: blood. All receptors derive from a girl under 18 with multiple sclerosis.

This clonotype was counted between two and nine times. The chain carries TRBV6-1 and TRBJ2-7; TRBD2 is a possible D gene (7 bases). Germline V gene data show CDR1 as MNHNS and CDR2 as SASEGT. The V gene lost 2 bases and the J gene lost 3 bases, with 11 bases spanning the gap. The CDR3 spans 14 residues. The CDR3 coding sequence is TGTGCCAGCAGTGAAACGAGGGGGGGCTACGAGCAGTACTTC. Amino acids: CASSETRGGYEQYF.

The V and J genes are TRBV29-1 and TRBJ2-1, with a tentative D call TRBD2 (6 bases). Germline V lookup: CDR1 SQVTM, CDR2 ANQGSEA. The CDR3 extends over 16 amino acids. V lost 1 base and J lost 2, with 15 bases in between. CDR3 nucleotides: TGCAGCGTTGAAGGGAGGGACCTCGGGCCCTACAATGAGCAGTTCTTC. This gives the protein CSVEGRDLGPYNEQFF.

This clonotype appeared a few times. This chain joins TRBV20-1 and TRBJ1-4, with a tentative D call TRBD1 (6 bases). The CDR3 loop spans 15 amino acids. V was shortened by 4 bases and J by 7 bases, with 19 bases between the two germline ends. Germline V gives CDR1 DFQATT, CDR2 SNEGSKA (reference sequence). CDR3 in DNA: TGCAGTGCTAAAGATGGGGGGGGCTATGGTGAAAAACTGTTTTTT. Translated: CSAKDGGGYGEKLFF.

The rearrangement uses TRBV11-1 and TRBJ2-7, with D tentatively TRBD2 (5 bases). The V and J ends lost 3 bases and 6 bases respectively, with 15 bases between them. The CDR3 has 14 amino acids. Germline V lookup: CDR1 SGHAT, CDR2 FQDESV (reference sequence). As DNA, the CDR3 is TGTGCCAGCAGCTTCGGGCTAGCTGGCTCCGAGCAGTACTTC. As protein: CASSFGLAGSEQYF.

This clonotype was seen a handful of times. This chain uses TRBV12-3 or TRBV12-4 with TRBJ2-7; no definite D call. The V end lost 6 bases, the J end lost 5 bases, and 14 bases lay between the germline ends. The CDR3 extends over 13 amino acids. Here the CDR3 DNA reads TGTGCCAGCAGCCTCCCGCCCGGAGACGAGCAGTACTTC. Its translation: CASSLPPGDEQYF.

This clonotype was detected a few times. This chain connects TRBV29-1 to TRBJ2-1; TRBD2 is a possible D gene (6 bases). Germline V gene sequence: CDR1 SQVTM, CDR2 ANQGSEA. The CDR3 runs to 12 residues. V lost 7 bases and J lost 7, with 14 bases in between. The CDR3, as DNA: TGCAGCGCGGGAGATTGGGGAAATGAGCAGTTCTTC. Translation gives CSAGDWGNEQFF.

The V call is TRBV5-1, the J call TRBJ2-3; perhaps TRBD1 as D (6 bases). CDR1 is SGHRS, CDR2 YFSETQ, per germline. Trimming took 9 bases from V and 1 from J, leaving 21 bases between them. There are 16 residues in the CDR3. CDR3 sequence (DNA): TGCGCCACCTCAATTTACAGGGAAGGTGGCACAGATACGCAGTATTTT. This translates into CATSIYREGGTDTQYF. The whole variable domain, remainder taken from reference TRBV5-1 and TRBJ2-3, is KAGVTQTPRYLIKTRGQQVTLSCSPISGHRSVSWYQQTPGQGLQFLFEYFSETQRNKGNFPGRFSGRQFSNSRSEMNVSTLELGDSALYLCATSIYREGGTDTQYFGPGTRLTVL.

The CDR3 DNA reads as TGTGCCAGCAGCCCTGGGAGGAATCCTCTCAATCAGCCCCAGCATTTT. This gives the protein CASSPGRNPLNQPQHF. The V call is TRBV12-3 or TRBV12-4, the J call TRBJ1-5; no definite D call. The CDR3 covers 16 residues. V lost 6 bases, J lost 3 bases, and 18 bases lay in between.

This clonotype has just a few counts. This chain connects TRBV7-2 to TRBJ1-1, with a possible D match to TRBD1 (5 bases). The V and J ends lost 3 bases and 0 bases respectively, with 11 bases between them. CDR3 length: 15 amino acids. Germline V gene sequence: CDR1 SGHTA, CDR2 FQGNSA. CDR3 sequence: CASSFPGRVNTEAFF. Here the CDR3 DNA reads TGTGCCAGCAGCTTCCCGGGACGGGTGAACACTGAAGCTTTCTTT.

This clonotype was recorded a few times. The chain carries TRBV27 and TRBJ2-1, with 9 bases identical to TRBD2. The V gene's germline CDR1 is MNHEY and CDR2 SMNVEV (reference sequence). The CDR3 totals 17 residues. V dropped 7 bases and J dropped 6; count of bases not matched to a gene: 16. The CDR3 DNA reads as TGTGCCAGCACCTCAGGCCTTATAAGCGGGGGGAGCAATGAGCAGTTCTTC. Translation gives CASTSGLISGGSNEQFF.

The chain is built from TRBV6-5 and TRBJ1-1; possible D gene TRBD1, 6 bases. The CDR3 spans 13 residues. The germline gives CDR1 MNHEY, CDR2 SVGAGI. V lost 8 bases, J lost 5 bases, and 15 bases lay in between. This CDR3 is CASQWGRGTEAFF. CDR3 sequence (DNA): TGTGCCAGCCAATGGGGGAGGGGGACTGAAGCTTTCTTT.

The chain carries TRBV5-1 and TRBJ2-5, with a possible D match to TRBD1 (5 bases). The J call may be faulty, since TRBJ2-7 better matches the DNA end. From germline, CDR1 is SGHRS and CDR2 YFSETQ. The length of the CDR3 is 15 residues. The CDR3 DNA sequence: TGCGCCAGCAGCTTGGGACAGCCTCCCCAAGACGAGCAGTACTTC. This codes for CASSLGQPPQDEQYF.

The rearrangement joins TRBV7-9 to TRBJ2-6, with 7 bases identical to TRBD2. With V trimmed by 2 bases and J by 1 base, 11 bases remained unmatched. Germline V gives CDR1 SEHNR, CDR2 FQNEAQ (reference sequence). CDR3 length: 19 residues. CDR3 residues: CASSLSYPGRESGANVLTF. Written as DNA, the CDR3 is TGTGCCAGCAGCTTAAGTTATCCGGGGAGGGAATCTGGGGCCAACGTCCTGACTTTC.

V and J are TRBV5-1 and TRBJ1-4; 8 bases are shared with TRBD1. CDR3 size: 13 residues. The germline CDR1 and CDR2 sequences are SGHRS and YFSETQ. V lost 0 bases and J lost 11; bases outside the gene matches: 3. The CDR3: CASSLGGQEKLFF. CDR3 nucleotide sequence: TGCGCCAGCAGCTTGGGGGGACAGGAGAAACTGTTTTTT.

A few counts support this clonotype. This chain uses TRBV4-1 with TRBJ2-7, with D possibly being TRBD2 (6 bases). This CDR3 is built from 15 residues. Germline CDR1 is MGHRA and CDR2 is YSYEKL. V was pared by 3 bases and J by 1 base, with 13 bases between. The CDR3 region is CASSQGRGISYEQYF. In nucleotides, the CDR3 is TGCGCCAGCAGCCAGGGACGCGGGATTTCCTACGAGCAGTACTTC.

This clonotype was seen a few times. The V gene is TRBV5-1, the J gene TRBJ2-7, with 7 bases fitting TRBD2. V was clipped by 0 bases and J by 4 bases; unmatched bases: 7. Germline V gene sequence: CDR1 SGHRS, CDR2 YFSETQ. The CDR3 runs 15 residues. CDR3 DNA sequence: TGCGCCAGCAGCTTGGATTGGCGGGGGTATTACGAGCAGTACTTC. It is translated as CASSLDWRGYYEQYF.

This clonotype was observed a handful of times. The gene calls are TRBV12-3 or TRBV12-4 and TRBJ2-6; D ambiguous. Trimming left V 3 bases short and J 1 base short, with 13 bases between. There are 17 residues in the CDR3. The CDR3 loop is CASSFQLIVSGANVLTF. CDR3 bases: TGTGCCAGCAGTTTTCAACTTATCGTTTCTGGGGCCAACGTCCTGACTTTC.

This clonotype appeared a few times. The chain recombines TRBV7-6 with TRBJ2-5; perhaps TRBD1 as D (5 bases). Gene TRBJ2-7 matches the end of the DNA better, so the J call may be wrong. Germline V lookup: CDR1 SGHVS, CDR2 FNYEAQ. This CDR3 has 14 amino acids. CDR3 coding DNA: TGTGCCAGCAGCTTAGGTCCGACAGTGTCCGAGCAGTACTTC. Its protein product is CASSLGPTVSEQYF.

The V gene is TRBV12-3 or TRBV12-4, the J gene TRBJ1-1, with 9 bases lining up with TRBD1. The CDR3 length is 15 residues. The junction had 12 bases not matched to a gene; V was cut back by 7 bases and J by 6 bases. The CDR3 DNA reads TGTGCCAGCACTCGACAGGGGGTTAGATTGGCTGAAGCTTTCTTT. It encodes CASTRQGVRLAEAFF.

V and J are TRBV18 and TRBJ2-1; 7 bases are a match to TRBD2. Trimming at V came to 6 bases and at J to 7 bases, leaving 12 bases not matched to a gene. CDR3 length: 15 amino acids. Germline loops: CDR1 KGHSH, CDR2 LQKENI. The CDR3 coding sequence is TGTGCCAGCTCGGCCGGGATAGGGGAGGGAAATGAGCAGTTCTTC. Protein: CASSAGIGEGNEQFF.

This clonotype was counted a few times. The chain combines TRBV29-1 with TRBJ2-7; perhaps D is TRBD1 or TRBD2 (5 bases each). Germline V CDR1 and CDR2: SQVTM, ANQGSEA. V was trimmed by 5 bases and J by 3 bases, leaving 17 bases between them. The CDR3 spans 14 residues. CDR3 coding DNA: TGCAGCGTTCGGTTTAGGGACCGTAGCTACGAGCAGTACTTC. It specifies CSVRFRDRSYEQYF.

J is TRBJ1-2 and V is TRBV20-1, with 8 nucleotides matching TRBD1. V lost 6 bases and J lost 7; bases outside the gene matches: 7. The CDR3 spans 12 residues. The germline CDR1 and CDR2 sequences are DFQATT and SNEGSKA (reference sequence). The CDR3 loop is CSAAGQGLGYTF. In DNA, the CDR3 is TGCAGTGCCGCTGGACAGGGACTTGGCTACACCTTC.

The chain carries TRBV24-1 and TRBJ2-3; 8 positions agree with TRBD1. CDR1 is KGHDR, CDR2 SFDVKD, per germline. The length of the CDR3 is 18 residues. V dropped 1 base and J dropped 2; count of bases not matched to a gene: 10. This chain's CDR3 is CATSDFLTTGGNTDTQYF. The CDR3 DNA sequence: TGTGCCACCAGTGATTTCCTTACCACAGGGGGGAACACAGATACGCAGTATTTT.

This clonotype has only a few counts. This chain connects TRBV11-3 to TRBJ2-7; TRBD1 or TRBD2 may be the D gene (5 bases each). V lost 0 bases and J 2 bases, leaving 8 bases between the germline ends. Germline V gene data show CDR1 as SGHNT and CDR2 as YENEEA. The CDR3 is 14 amino acids. CDR3 loop: CASSLEPGPYEQYF. In nucleotides, the CDR3 is TGTGCCAGCAGCTTAGAACCGGGACCCTACGAGCAGTACTTC.

The chain has TRBV28 and TRBJ2-1; D gene ambiguous. V was shortened by 6 bases and J by 6 bases, with 21 bases between the two germline ends. Germline V gives CDR1 MDHEN, CDR2 SYDVKM. The CDR3 spans 16 residues. In DNA form, the CDR3 reads TGTGCCAGCAGCCTGGTCCGACCGGGTCCAGCCAATGAGCAGTTCTTC. Translating gives CASSLVRPGPANEQFF.

J is TRBJ2-5 and V is TRBV10-3, with 8 bases fitting TRBD2. CDR1 is ENHRY and CDR2 is SYGVKD in the germline V gene. Germline trimming cut 4 bases from V and 5 bases from J; bases unmatched to any gene: 3. This CDR3 contains 13 residues. The CDR3 DNA is TGTGCCATCAGTGGACTAGCGCCCGAGACCCAGTACTTC. It specifies CAISGLAPETQYF.

The table lists this clonotype with a count of one. J is TRBJ2-3 and V is TRBV7-9; perhaps TRBD2 as D (6 bases). Trimming left V 4 bases short and J 2 bases short, with 13 bases between. Germline V gene data show CDR1 as SEHNR and CDR2 as FQNEAQ (reference sequence). CDR3 length equals 15 residues. The CDR3 nucleotides are TGTGCCAGCAGCTCCATAGCGGCTTACACAGATACGCAGTATTTT. This encodes CASSSIAAYTDTQYF.

The chain is built from TRBV7-8 and TRBJ2-7, with D perhaps TRBD2 (6 bases). Trimming left V 1 base short and J 7 bases short, with 14 bases between. The CDR3 contains 14 residues. Germline V lookup: CDR1 SGHVS, CDR2 FQNEAQ. The CDR3 sequence is CASSLGGVYGEQYF. The CDR3 DNA follows: TGTGCCAGCAGCTTAGGGGGGGTGTATGGAGAGCAGTACTTC.